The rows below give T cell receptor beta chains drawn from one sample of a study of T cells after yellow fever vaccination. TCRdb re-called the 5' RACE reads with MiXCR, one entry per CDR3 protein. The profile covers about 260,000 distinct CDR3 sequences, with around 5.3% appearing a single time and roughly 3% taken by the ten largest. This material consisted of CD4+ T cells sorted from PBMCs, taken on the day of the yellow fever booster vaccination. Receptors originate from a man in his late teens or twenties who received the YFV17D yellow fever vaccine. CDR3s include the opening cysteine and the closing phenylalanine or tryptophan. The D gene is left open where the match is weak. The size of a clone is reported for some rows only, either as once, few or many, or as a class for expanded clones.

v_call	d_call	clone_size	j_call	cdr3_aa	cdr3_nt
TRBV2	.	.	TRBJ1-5	CASSEIGRQQPQHF	TGTGCCAGCAGTGAAATCGGGCGTCAACAGCCCCAGCATTTT
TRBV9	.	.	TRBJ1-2	CASSVGHRQNYGYTF	TGTGCCAGCAGCGTAGGGCACAGGCAGAACTATGGCTACACCTTC
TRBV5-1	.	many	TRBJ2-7	CASSLERNEQYF	TGCGCCAGCAGCTTAGAACGAAACGAGCAGTACTTC
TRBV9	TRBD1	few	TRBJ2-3	CASSQTGAFTDTQYF	TGTGCCAGCAGCCAGACAGGGGCTTTCACAGATACGCAGTATTTT
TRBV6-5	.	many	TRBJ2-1	CASRRTGISSYNEQFF	TGTGCCAGCAGACGAACAGGGATCAGCTCCTACAATGAGCAGTTCTTC
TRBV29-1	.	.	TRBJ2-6	CSVQTDSYGANVLTF	TGCAGTGTTCAAACAGACAGCTATGGGGCCAACGTCCTGACTTTC
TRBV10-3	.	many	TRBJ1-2	CAIRVGGSGYTF	TGTGCCATCCGCGTTGGGGGAAGCGGCTACACCTTC
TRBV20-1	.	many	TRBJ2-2	CSAAHPSANTGELFF	TGCAGTGCCGCTCACCCTAGCGCGAACACCGGGGAGCTGTTTTTT
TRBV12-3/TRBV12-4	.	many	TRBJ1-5	CASSLGRHSNQPQHF	TGTGCCAGCAGTTTAGGACGGCATAGCAATCAGCCCCAGCATTTT
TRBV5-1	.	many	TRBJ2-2	CASSGADSGELFF	TGCGCCAGCAGCGGTGCGGACTCCGGGGAGCTGTTTTTT
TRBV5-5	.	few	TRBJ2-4	CASSEKRAKNIQYF	TGTGCCAGCAGCGAAAAGAGAGCCAAAAACATTCAGTACTTC
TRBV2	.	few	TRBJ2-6	CASTTGANVLTF	TGTGCCAGCACTACTGGGGCCAACGTCCTGACTTTC
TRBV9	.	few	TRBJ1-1	CASSVGTNTEAFF	TGTGCCAGCAGCGTAGGAACGAACACTGAAGCTTTCTTT
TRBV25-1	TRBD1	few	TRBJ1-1	CASSASGTGYTEAFF	TGTGCCAGCAGTGCTTCCGGGACAGGGTACACTGAAGCTTTCTTT
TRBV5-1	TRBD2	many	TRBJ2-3	CASSRSGGRDTQYF	TGCGCCAGCAGCCGCAGCGGGGGGCGGGATACGCAGTATTTT
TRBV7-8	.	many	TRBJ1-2	CASSPDGGDYGYTF	TGTGCCAGCAGCCCCGACGGAGGGGACTATGGCTACACCTTC
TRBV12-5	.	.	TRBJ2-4	CASGLRGVGAKNIQYF	TGTGCTAGTGGTTTGAGAGGGGTTGGGGCCAAAAACATTCAGTACTTC
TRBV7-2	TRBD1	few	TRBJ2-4	CASSLVGTGKNIQYF	TGTGCCAGCAGCTTAGTAGGGACAGGGAAAAACATTCAGTACTTC
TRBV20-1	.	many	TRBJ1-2	CSAGGGLDASGYTF	TGCAGTGCCGGGGGGGGTCTGGATGCGTCTGGCTACACCTTC
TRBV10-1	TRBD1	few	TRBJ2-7	CASSREITGGEQYF	TGCGCCAGCAGTCGCGAAATAACAGGGGGCGAGCAGTACTTC
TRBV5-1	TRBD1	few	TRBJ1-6	CASSLATGGGGSPLHF	TGCGCCAGCAGCTTGGCTACAGGGGGAGGTGGTTCACCCCTCCACTTT
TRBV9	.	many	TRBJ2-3	CASSKGPSTDTQYF	TGTGCCAGCAGCAAGGGACCATCCACAGATACGCAGTATTTT
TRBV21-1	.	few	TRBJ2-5	CASSKRTAVETQYF	TGTGCCAGCAGCAAAAGGACAGCGGTGGAGACCCAGTACTTC
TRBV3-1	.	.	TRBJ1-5	CASSQARASPGHF	TGTGCCAGCAGCCAAGCCAGGGCCAGTCCCGGGCATTTT
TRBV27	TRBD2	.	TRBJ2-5	CASRPPGGSQTQYF	TGTGCCAGCAGACCCCCCGGCGGGAGTCAGACCCAGTACTTC
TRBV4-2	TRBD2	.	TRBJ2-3	CASSQGLAGGWGTDTQYF	TGTGCCAGCAGCCAAGGACTAGCGGGGGGATGGGGCACAGATACGCAGTATTTT
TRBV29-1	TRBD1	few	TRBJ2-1	CSGQGEGNEQFF	TGCAGCGGCCAGGGGGAAGGCAATGAGCAGTTCTTC
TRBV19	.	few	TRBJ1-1	CASSKQGFYTEAFF	TGTGCCAGTAGTAAACAGGGATTTTACACTGAAGCTTTCTTT
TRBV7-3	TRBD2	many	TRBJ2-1	CASSFGAGGYNEQFF	TGTGCCAGCAGCTTTGGGGCGGGGGGATACAATGAGCAGTTCTTC
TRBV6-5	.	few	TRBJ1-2	CASEGSGGYTF	TGTGCCAGCGAGGGCTCTGGGGGCTACACCTTC
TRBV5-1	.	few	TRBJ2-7	CASSFGTAITYEQYF	TGCGCCAGCAGCTTTGGGACCGCAATCACCTACGAGCAGTACTTC
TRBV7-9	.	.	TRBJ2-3	CASSLQANRRTDTQYF	TGTGCCAGCAGCCTACAGGCTAACAGACGCACAGATACGCAGTATTTT
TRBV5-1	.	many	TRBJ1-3	CASRRTGHPDSGNTIYF	TGCGCCAGCAGACGAACGGGACACCCAGACTCTGGAAACACCATATATTTT
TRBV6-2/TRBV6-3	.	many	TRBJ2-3	CASSYSPDTQYF	TGTGCCAGCAGTTACTCCCCAGATACGCAGTATTTT
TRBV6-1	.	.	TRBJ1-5	CASSRGWGGQPQHF	TGTGCCAGCAGTCGAGGATGGGGCGGTCAGCCCCAGCATTTT
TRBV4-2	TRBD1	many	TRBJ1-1	CASSPEGTGSFATEAFF	TGTGCCAGCAGCCCGGAGGGGACAGGGAGTTTTGCCACTGAAGCTTTCTTT
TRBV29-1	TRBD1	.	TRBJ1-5	CSVSGTANSNQPQHF	TGCAGCGTCAGCGGGACAGCTAATAGCAATCAGCCCCAGCATTTT
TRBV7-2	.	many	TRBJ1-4	CASSLDGTTNEKLFF	TGTGCCAGCAGCTTAGACGGGACGACTAATGAAAAACTGTTTTTT
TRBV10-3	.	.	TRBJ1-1	CAISESGIRGTWGTEAFF	TGTGCCATCAGTGAGTCGGGGATTAGAGGGACATGGGGCACTGAAGCTTTCTTT
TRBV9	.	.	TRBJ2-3	CASSFGGQGADTQYF	TGTGCCAGCAGCTTCGGGGGCCAAGGAGCAGATACGCAGTATTTT
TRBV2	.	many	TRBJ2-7	CASLNRDQSYEQYF	TGTGCCAGCCTCAACCGGGACCAATCCTACGAGCAGTACTTC
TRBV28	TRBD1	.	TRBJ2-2	CASSPHLQGARSTGELFF	TGTGCCAGCAGTCCCCATCTACAGGGGGCGCGAAGCACCGGGGAGCTGTTTTTT
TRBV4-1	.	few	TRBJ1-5	CASSLGGLRSNQPQHF	TGCGCCAGCAGCCTTGGAGGACTCCGGAGCAATCAGCCCCAGCATTTT
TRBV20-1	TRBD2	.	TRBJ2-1	CSAESGRLLSEQFF	TGCAGTGCTGAAAGCGGGAGGCTCCTTAGTGAGCAGTTCTTC
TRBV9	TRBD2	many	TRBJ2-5	CASSDSSGRQETQYF	TGTGCCAGCAGCGACTCTAGCGGCCGACAAGAGACCCAGTACTTC
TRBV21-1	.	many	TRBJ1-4	CASSNGHPTNEKLFF	TGTGCCAGCAGCAACGGGCACCCAACTAATGAAAAACTGTTTTTT
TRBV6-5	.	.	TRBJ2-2	CASSYKTGSTGELFF	TGTGCCAGCAGTTACAAGACAGGTTCCACCGGGGAGCTGTTTTTT
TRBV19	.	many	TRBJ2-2	CASSLQDTGELFF	TGTGCCAGTAGCCTACAGGACACCGGGGAGCTGTTTTTT
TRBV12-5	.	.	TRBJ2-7	CASGLVPRRGRREQYF	TGTGCTAGTGGTTTGGTACCCCGGCGGGGGCGGAGGGAGCAGTACTTC
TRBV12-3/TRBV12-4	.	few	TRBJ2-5	CASSSAVETQYF	TGTGCCAGCAGTTCGGCGGTAGAGACCCAGTACTTC
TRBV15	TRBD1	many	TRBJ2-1	CATSRAGGNEQFF	TGTGCCACCAGCAGAGCAGGGGGCAACGAGCAGTTCTTC
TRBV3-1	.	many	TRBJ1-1	CASSRQGGDTEAFF	TGTGCCAGCAGTCGGCAGGGTGGGGACACTGAAGCTTTCTTT
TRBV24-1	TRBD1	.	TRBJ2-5	CATSDPGQGRETQYF	TGTGCCACCAGTGATCCTGGACAGGGCCGGGAGACCCAGTACTTC
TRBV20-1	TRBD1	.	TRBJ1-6	CSARDWGQGTSYNSPLHF	TGCAGTGCTAGAGATTGGGGACAGGGAACCTCTTATAATTCACCCCTCCACTTT
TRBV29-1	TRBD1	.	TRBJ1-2	CSDSGTVYGYTF	TGCAGCGATTCCGGGACAGTCTATGGCTACACCTTC
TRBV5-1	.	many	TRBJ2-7	CASSPERGPVYEQYF	TGCGCCAGCAGCCCAGAACGGGGGCCTGTCTACGAGCAGTACTTC
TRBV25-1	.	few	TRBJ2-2	CASRRMNTGELFF	TGTGCCAGCAGACGAATGAACACCGGGGAGCTGTTTTTT
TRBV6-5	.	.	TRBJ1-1	CASRPGLWNTEAFF	TGTGCCAGCAGGCCGGGACTGTGGAACACTGAAGCTTTCTTT
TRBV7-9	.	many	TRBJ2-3	CASSDPPRRSTDTQYF	TGTGCCAGCAGCGACCCGCCCAGACGAAGCACAGATACGCAGTATTTT